What follows describes a single T cell receptor beta chain. Using immunoSEQ multiplex PCR, the repertoire was profiled, and TCRdb retains in-frame clones only, with some absent. The repertoire holds some 270,000 clones, with less than 95% as singletons. The sample comes from a study of blood T cell repertoires in COVID-19. Study background: T cells, B-cell-depleted T cells, or PBMCs provided the cDNA or gDNA that served as material.

The CDR3 runs 12 residues. Trimming left V 4 bases short and J 3 bases short, with 7 bases between. The germline CDR1 and CDR2 sequences are SGHDN and FVKESK. V usage is TRBV14 and J usage is TRBJ2-7, with D tentatively TRBD1 (6 bases). Sequencing used PBMCs or T cells enriched from blood (not recorded which). The clonotype was recovered from a man in his forties who had been exposed to COVID-19. The CDR3, as DNA: TGTGCCAGCAGCCGGGACATCTACGAGCAGTACTTC. Protein sequence: CASSRDIYEQYF. Based on the CDR3 plus reference TRBV14 and TRBJ2-7, the full variable domain is EAGVTQFPSHSVIEKGQTVTLRCDPISGHDNLYWYRRVMGKEIKFLLHFVKESKQDESGMPNNRFLAERTGGTYSTLKVQPAELEDSGVYFCASSRDIYEQYFGPGTRLTVT.